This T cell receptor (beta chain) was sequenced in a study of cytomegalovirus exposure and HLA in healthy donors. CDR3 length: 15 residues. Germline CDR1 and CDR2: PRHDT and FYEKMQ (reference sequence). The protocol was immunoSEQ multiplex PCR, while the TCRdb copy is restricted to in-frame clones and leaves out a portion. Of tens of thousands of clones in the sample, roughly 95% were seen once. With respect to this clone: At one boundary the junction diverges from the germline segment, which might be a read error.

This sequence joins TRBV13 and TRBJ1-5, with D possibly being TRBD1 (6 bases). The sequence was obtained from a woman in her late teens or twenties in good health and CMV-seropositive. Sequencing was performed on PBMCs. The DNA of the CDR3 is TGTGCCAGCAGCATAGGGGGGGGGCGGCGGCAGCCCCAGCATTTT. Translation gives CASSIGGGRRQPQHF.